These T cell receptor beta chains were read from a single sample in a study of spatial heterogeneity in lung cancer. TCRdb ran MiXCR on the 5' RACE reads and lists one entry per CDR3 protein. The profile covers 25,000 to 35,000 distinct CDR3 sequences, with about 10% appearing a single time and 25% to 35% taken by the ten largest. Sample: PBMCs, taken at follow-up. The receptors stem from a female donor with early-stage non-small cell lung cancer. CDR3s include the opening cysteine and the closing phenylalanine or tryptophan. Each record gives: V gene, D gene, J gene, clone size, CDR3 length, CDR3 DNA, CDR3 protein. A D gene is named only where the DNA matches it firmly. The size of a clone is reported for some rows only, either as once, few or many, or as a class for expanded clones.

v_call: TRBV2
d_call: -
j_call: TRBJ2-1
clone_size: many
cdr3_length: 12
cdr3_nt: TGTGCCAGCAGGGTCGGGGTCAATGAGCAGTTCTTC
cdr3_aa: CASRVGVNEQFF

v_call: TRBV7-9
d_call: -
j_call: TRBJ1-4
clone_size: -
cdr3_length: 15
cdr3_nt: TGTGCCAGCAGCGACACAGGGAGGATGGGTGAAAAACTGTTTTTT
cdr3_aa: CASSDTGRMGEKLFF

v_call: TRBV7-9
d_call: -
j_call: TRBJ1-2
clone_size: many
cdr3_length: 15
cdr3_nt: TGTGCCAGCAGCTCGGACCCGGCTTCATGGCGGGCTAGGACCTTC
cdr3_aa: CASSSDPASWRARTF

v_call: TRBV28
d_call: -
j_call: TRBJ1-2
clone_size: many
cdr3_length: 14
cdr3_nt: TGTGCCAGCAGTTTAAACATCCAGGGTCAGGGCTACACCTTC
cdr3_aa: CASSLNIQGQGYTF

v_call: TRBV28
d_call: TRBD2
j_call: TRBJ2-2
clone_size: -
cdr3_length: 16
cdr3_nt: TGTGCCAGCAGTCCCGCTACTAGCGGGGTTTCGGGGGAGCTGTTTTTT
cdr3_aa: CASSPATSGVSGELFF

v_call: TRBV5-5
d_call: -
j_call: TRBJ1-2
clone_size: many
cdr3_length: 13
cdr3_nt: TGTGCCAGCAGCTTGGCCGGGACGGCCTTCTACACCTTC
cdr3_aa: CASSLAGTAFYTF

v_call: TRBV10-3
d_call: TRBD2
j_call: TRBJ2-1
clone_size: many
cdr3_length: 15
cdr3_nt: TGTGCCATCAGTGACAGCGGGGGGGCCTACAATGAGCAGTTCTTC
cdr3_aa: CAISDSGGAYNEQFF

v_call: TRBV29-1
d_call: TRBD1
j_call: TRBJ2-1
clone_size: few
cdr3_length: 15
cdr3_nt: TGCAGCGTTCCGCCGAGTCAGGGGGCGGTGAATGAGCAGTTCTTC
cdr3_aa: CSVPPSQGAVNEQFF

v_call: TRBV12-3/TRBV12-4
d_call: -
j_call: TRBJ1-1
clone_size: medium-sized
cdr3_length: 16
cdr3_nt: TGTGCCAGCAGTTTCGGGGACTTACCGCAGAACACTGAAGCTTTCTTT
cdr3_aa: CASSFGDLPQNTEAFF

v_call: TRBV18
d_call: -
j_call: TRBJ2-2
clone_size: many
cdr3_length: 13
cdr3_nt: TGTGCCAGCTCACCACCAGTCACCGGGGAGCTGTTTTTT
cdr3_aa: CASSPPVTGELFF

v_call: TRBV24-1
d_call: TRBD1
j_call: TRBJ2-2
clone_size: many
cdr3_length: 16
cdr3_nt: TGTGCCACCAGTGACCCGCGGACAGGGAGCACCGGGGAGCTGTTTTTT
cdr3_aa: CATSDPRTGSTGELFF

v_call: TRBV7-8
d_call: -
j_call: TRBJ2-1
clone_size: -
cdr3_length: 17
cdr3_nt: TGTGCCAGCAGCTTATTTATATTCGGCTTAACCTACAATGAGCAGTTCTTC
cdr3_aa: CASSLFIFGLTYNEQFF

v_call: TRBV28
d_call: -
j_call: TRBJ2-3
clone_size: -
cdr3_length: 16
cdr3_nt: TGTGCCAGCAGTTTCCCCCCCCGGGGGAACACAGATACGCAGTATTTT
cdr3_aa: CASSFPPRGNTDTQYF

v_call: TRBV20-1
d_call: -
j_call: TRBJ1-5
clone_size: many
cdr3_length: 14
cdr3_nt: TGCAGTGCAACAGCAGGGGTTGGCAATCAGCCCCAGCATTTT
cdr3_aa: CSATAGVGNQPQHF

v_call: TRBV20-1
d_call: -
j_call: TRBJ1-1
clone_size: few
cdr3_length: 12
cdr3_nt: TGCAGTGCTAGAAGTCCGAACACTGAAGCTTTCTTT
cdr3_aa: CSARSPNTEAFF

v_call: TRBV2
d_call: -
j_call: TRBJ2-4
clone_size: many
cdr3_length: 13
cdr3_nt: TGTGCCAGCAAGCTAGAGGAAAGGGACATTCAGTACTTC
cdr3_aa: CASKLEERDIQYF

v_call: TRBV7-9
d_call: -
j_call: TRBJ2-3
clone_size: -
cdr3_length: 14
cdr3_nt: TGTGCCAGCAGCTCCCCGGCCAAACAGGATACGCAGTATTTT
cdr3_aa: CASSSPAKQDTQYF

v_call: TRBV7-2
d_call: -
j_call: TRBJ2-3
clone_size: large
cdr3_length: 15
cdr3_nt: TGTGCCAGCAGTCCTGATGCAGGAGGCACAGATACGCAGTATTTT
cdr3_aa: CASSPDAGGTDTQYF

v_call: TRBV28
d_call: -
j_call: TRBJ2-5
clone_size: many
cdr3_length: 17
cdr3_nt: TGTGCCAGCAGTTCGAACGGACCGTCTGATCCCCAAGAGACCCAGTACTTC
cdr3_aa: CASSSNGPSDPQETQYF

v_call: TRBV6-1
d_call: -
j_call: TRBJ2-3
clone_size: few
cdr3_length: 13
cdr3_nt: TGTGCCAGCACCCTCGGGGGCACAGATACGCAGTATTTT
cdr3_aa: CASTLGGTDTQYF

v_call: TRBV29-1
d_call: -
j_call: TRBJ1-1
clone_size: many
cdr3_length: 10
cdr3_nt: TGCAGCGTTGTAGCAACTGAAGCTTTCTTT
cdr3_aa: CSVVATEAFF

v_call: TRBV9
d_call: -
j_call: TRBJ1-2
clone_size: -
cdr3_length: 15
cdr3_nt: TGTGCCAGCAGCGTAGATCCAGGGGATGCCTCTGGCTACACCTTC
cdr3_aa: CASSVDPGDASGYTF

v_call: TRBV29-1
d_call: TRBD1
j_call: TRBJ2-3
clone_size: -
cdr3_length: 15
cdr3_nt: TGCAGCGTTGACGGCGGGACAGGGGGCGATTCCGCGCAGTATTTT
cdr3_aa: CSVDGGTGGDSAQYF

v_call: TRBV19
d_call: -
j_call: TRBJ1-1
clone_size: few
cdr3_length: 15
cdr3_nt: TGTGTCAGTCTCCGGGGCACGGCAGGTTACACTGAAGCTTTCTTT
cdr3_aa: CVSLRGTAGYTEAFF

v_call: TRBV5-1
d_call: -
j_call: TRBJ2-5
clone_size: -
cdr3_length: 15
cdr3_nt: TGCGCCAGCAGCTCACTAACAGGGTCCCAAGAGACCCAGTACTTC
cdr3_aa: CASSSLTGSQETQYF

v_call: TRBV12-3/TRBV12-4
d_call: -
j_call: TRBJ1-1
clone_size: -
cdr3_length: 11
cdr3_nt: TGTGCCAGCAGTAAAAACACTGAAGCTTTCTTT
cdr3_aa: CASSKNTEAFF

v_call: TRBV28
d_call: TRBD1
j_call: TRBJ1-6
clone_size: -
cdr3_length: 14
cdr3_nt: TGTGCCAGCAGGCCGGGGACAGCTAATTCACCCCTCCACTTT
cdr3_aa: CASRPGTANSPLHF

v_call: TRBV19
d_call: TRBD1
j_call: TRBJ1-5
clone_size: few
cdr3_length: 16
cdr3_nt: TGTGCCAGTAGTGGGAGGGGGACAGATAGCAATCAGCCCCAGCATTTT
cdr3_aa: CASSGRGTDSNQPQHF

v_call: TRBV5-1
d_call: -
j_call: TRBJ2-7
clone_size: few
cdr3_length: 13
cdr3_nt: TGCGCCAGCGCCGACAGTGCTGCCTACGAGCAGTACTTC
cdr3_aa: CASADSAAYEQYF

v_call: TRBV5-1
d_call: TRBD2
j_call: TRBJ2-5
clone_size: few
cdr3_length: 16
cdr3_nt: TGCGCCAGCAGCAATCCGGGACTAGCGGGGCAAGAGACCCAGTACTTC
cdr3_aa: CASSNPGLAGQETQYF